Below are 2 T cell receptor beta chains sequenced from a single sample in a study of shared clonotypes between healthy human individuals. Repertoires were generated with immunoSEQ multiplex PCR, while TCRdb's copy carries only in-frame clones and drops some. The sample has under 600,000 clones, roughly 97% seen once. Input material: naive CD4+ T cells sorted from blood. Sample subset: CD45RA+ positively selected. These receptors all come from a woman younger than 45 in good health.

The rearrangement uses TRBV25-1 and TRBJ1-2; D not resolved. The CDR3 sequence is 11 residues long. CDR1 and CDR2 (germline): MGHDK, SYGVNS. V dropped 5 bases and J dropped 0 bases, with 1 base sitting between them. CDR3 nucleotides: TGTGCCAGCAGTACTAACTATGGCTACACCTTC. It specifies CASSTNYGYTF.

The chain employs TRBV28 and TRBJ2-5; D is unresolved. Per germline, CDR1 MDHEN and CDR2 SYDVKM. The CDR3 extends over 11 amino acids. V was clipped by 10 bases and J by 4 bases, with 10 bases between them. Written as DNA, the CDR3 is TGTGCCACTAATCGCGGAGAGACCCAGTACTTC. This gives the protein CATNRGETQYF.